These T cell receptor beta chains were read from a single sample in a study of prognosis after radiotherapy for stage I lung cancer. TCRdb processed the multiplex PCR reads anew with MiXCR; each CDR3 protein has one entry. This sample has around 63,000 distinct CDR3 sequences; about 30% occur once, and the top ten carry less than 8%. Sequencing used PBMCs, obtained before or after stereotactic body radiation therapy (not recorded which). All receptors derive from a donor aged 50 or older with non-small cell lung cancer. CDR3s include the opening cysteine and the closing phenylalanine or tryptophan. A D gene is named only where the DNA matches it firmly. Part of the rows lack a size; the others show once, few, many or a class for expanded clones.

D: NA; V: TRBV20-1; J: TRBJ2-5; size: many; DNA: TGCAGTGCCCCTCGTGGTAAAGAGACCCAGTACTTC; CDR3: CSAPRGKETQYF
D: NA; V: TRBV2; J: TRBJ2-7; size: many; DNA: TGTGCCAGCAGTGATGAGGTAGGGCCCACCTACGAGCAGTACTTC; CDR3: CASSDEVGPTYEQYF
D: NA; V: TRBV18; J: TRBJ2-2; size: many; DNA: TGTGCCAGCTCACCACCGTTGGGCGGGGAGCTGTTTTTT; CDR3: CASSPPLGGELFF
D: NA; V: TRBV6-4; J: TRBJ2-3; size: many; DNA: TGTGCCAGCAGTGACTCTACGGGGGCTACGCAGTATTTT; CDR3: CASSDSTGATQYF
D: NA; V: TRBV6-2/TRBV6-3; J: TRBJ2-2; size: NA; DNA: TGTGCCAGCAGTGTTCACGGGCTGAACACCTGGGAGCTGTTCTTT; CDR3: CASSVHGLNTWELFF
D: NA; V: TRBV20-1; J: TRBJ1-2; size: NA; DNA: TGCAGTGATAGAGATCTAAGTGACACAGGGGGCTACACCTTC; CDR3: CSDRDLSDTGGYTF
D: NA; V: TRBV11-2; J: TRBJ2-3; size: many; DNA: TGTGCCAGCAGCTTAAACAGGGCCACAGATACGCAGTATTTT; CDR3: CASSLNRATDTQYF
D: NA; V: TRBV7-2; J: TRBJ2-4; size: NA; DNA: TGTGCCAGCAGCTTAGAGGGAGCTCTAGCCAAAAACATTCAGTACTTC; CDR3: CASSLEGALAKNIQYF
D: TRBD1; V: TRBV9; J: TRBJ2-5; size: many; DNA: TGTGCCAGCAGCGTAGAAGGGACAGCTAAAGAGACCCAGTACTTC; CDR3: CASSVEGTAKETQYF
D: NA; V: TRBV7-2; J: TRBJ2-3; size: many; DNA: TGTGCCAGCAGCTTATCCCGCGACCCAGATACGCAGTATTTT; CDR3: CASSLSRDPDTQYF
D: NA; V: TRBV11-2; J: TRBJ1-1; size: NA; DNA: TGTGCCAGCAGCTTAGAGGAGGGGAACACTGAAGCATTCTTT; CDR3: CASSLEEGNTEAFF
D: TRBD1; V: TRBV6-2/TRBV6-3; J: TRBJ1-2; size: NA; DNA: TGTGCCAGCAGTGTACCGGGACAGTGTCTGGGGGGCTACACCTTC; CDR3: CASSVPGQCLGGYTF
D: TRBD1; V: TRBV19; J: TRBJ1-4; size: many; DNA: TGTGCCAGTAGTACGACAGGGGGAGGTGAAAAACTGTTTTTT; CDR3: CASSTTGGGEKLFF
D: NA; V: TRBV7-2; J: TRBJ2-1; size: many; DNA: TGTGCCAGCAGCTTATTTTCCGGCTTTCAGTTCTTC; CDR3: CASSLFSGFQFF
D: TRBD1; V: TRBV20-1; J: TRBJ1-1; size: many; DNA: TGCAGTGCTAGGGGAGGACAGGTCGCTGAAGCTTTCTTT; CDR3: CSARGGQVAEAFF
D: NA; V: TRBV19; J: TRBJ1-3; size: many; DNA: TGTGCCAGTGCCAGGGGCCGCTCTGGAAACACCATATATTTT; CDR3: CASARGRSGNTIYF
D: TRBD1; V: TRBV7-3; J: TRBJ2-4; size: NA; DNA: TGTGCCAGCAGCTTATCAACAGGGGCGGGAAACATTCAGTACTTC; CDR3: CASSLSTGAGNIQYF
D: TRBD1; V: TRBV28; J: TRBJ2-5; size: many; DNA: TGTGCCAGCAGTTTGGGGGGACAGGGGTACCAAGAGACCCAGTACTTC; CDR3: CASSLGGQGYQETQYF
D: NA; V: TRBV5-4; J: TRBJ2-5; size: NA; DNA: TGTGCCAGCAGCCTCCCAGGAGGGGAGACCCAGTACTTC; CDR3: CASSLPGGETQYF
D: NA; V: TRBV4-3; J: TRBJ2-7; size: many; DNA: TGCGCCAGCAGCCAAGGGCCGGGGCTATACGAGCAGTACTTC; CDR3: CASSQGPGLYEQYF
D: NA; V: TRBV3-1; J: TRBJ1-6; size: many; DNA: TGTGCCAGCAGCCAAGGATTGTATTCACCCCTCCACTTT; CDR3: CASSQGLYSPLHF
D: TRBD1; V: TRBV12-3/TRBV12-4; J: TRBJ2-7; size: many; DNA: TGTGCCAGCAGTAAGTCGACAGGGGACGAGCAGTACTTC; CDR3: CASSKSTGDEQYF
D: NA; V: TRBV6-5; J: TRBJ1-5; size: NA; DNA: TGTGCCAGCAGTTACCTTACGTGGAATCAGCCCCAGCATTTT; CDR3: CASSYLTWNQPQHF
D: NA; V: TRBV6-1; J: TRBJ2-2; size: many; DNA: TGTGCCAGCAACCAGGGGACCGGGGAGCTGTTTTTT; CDR3: CASNQGTGELFF
D: NA; V: TRBV5-1; J: TRBJ1-2; size: many; DNA: TGCGCCAGCAGCTTGGCTGGGGCAGCTAACTATGGCTACACCTTC; CDR3: CASSLAGAANYGYTF
D: NA; V: TRBV15; J: TRBJ2-3; size: many; DNA: TGTGCCACCAACTTAGGTGAAGGTGGCACAGATACGCAGTATTTT; CDR3: CATNLGEGGTDTQYF
D: TRBD1; V: TRBV6-1; J: TRBJ1-5; size: NA; DNA: TGTGCCAGCAAAATGGGACAGGGGGCAATTCAGCCCCAGCATTTT; CDR3: CASKMGQGAIQPQHF
D: NA; V: TRBV4-2; J: TRBJ1-5; size: many; DNA: TGTGCCAGCAGCCAAGAGGTAGGGTCAGGCCGCAATCAGCCCCAGCATTTT; CDR3: CASSQEVGSGRNQPQHF
D: NA; V: TRBV5-1; J: TRBJ2-3; size: NA; DNA: TGCGCCAGCAGCTTACTATCGGGGCTAACAGATACGCAGTATTTT; CDR3: CASSLLSGLTDTQYF
D: TRBD1; V: TRBV9; J: TRBJ2-7; size: many; DNA: TGTGCCAGCAGCGTAGTGGACAGGGGGCGACACGAGCAGTACTTC; CDR3: CASSVVDRGRHEQYF
D: NA; V: TRBV5-1; J: TRBJ1-6; size: NA; DNA: TGCGCCAGCAGCACGGGAGACGGCTATAATTCACCCTTCCACTTT; CDR3: CASSTGDGYNSPFHF